Below, one T cell receptor beta chain is given with its context. The antigen remains unidentified. Generated by immunoSEQ multiplex PCR, the TCRdb table keeps only in-frame clones and is missing some. The table has tens of thousands of clones, more than 90% seen once. This record belongs to a study of T cells in tuberculosis. Across the study: IGRA-negative adolescents, IGRA-positive adolescents with latent tuberculosis and adults with active tuberculosis formed this South African cohort. Study outcomes and limitations: Selection depended on which cryopreserved specimens were available. Classification accuracy was 87% (AUROC approximately 0.89) with the GMM-specific repertoire.

The sequence derives from a donor between 10 and 35 years old with latent tuberculosis or without tuberculosis infection. The sequenced sample was PBMCs.

CDR3 in DNA: TGTGCCAGCAGCCGTGTGACCTGGGGCGGCTACGAGCAGTACTTC. This translates into CASSRVTWGGYEQYF. This chain joins TRBV11-2 and TRBJ2-7, with D possibly TRBD1 on 5 matching bases. Germline-derived CDR1 and CDR2 are SGHAT and FQNNGV. V lost 5 bases and J 3 bases, leaving 17 bases between the germline ends. This CDR3 is 15 amino acids long. The whole variable domain, filled in from reference TRBV11-2 and TRBJ2-7, reads EAGVAQSPRYKIIEKRQSVAFWCNPISGHATLYWYQQILGQGPKLLIQFQNNGVVDDSQLPKDRFSAERLKGVDSTLKIQPAKLEDSAVYLCASSRVTWGGYEQYFGPGTRLTVT.